This is a list of T cell receptor beta chains from one sample in a study of graft-versus-host responses after intestinal transplantation. Libraries were prepared by immunoSEQ multiplex PCR; TCRdb keeps only in-frame clonotypes and omits some of them. Of thousands of clones listed, 33% are singletons. The sequences come from alloreactive CD8+ T cells from a mixed lymphocyte reaction culture, collected before transplantation. These receptors came from a human patient who was an organ donor for intestinal transplantation. Both conserved end residues are part of each CDR3. Each record gives: D gene, V gene, J gene, clone size, CDR3 DNA, CDR3 protein. D genes are given only for firm matches. Only part of the rows carry a size: once, few, many, or a class if the clone is expanded.

-	TRBV27	TRBJ2-3	-	TGTGCCAGCAGTTGGTCAGGAACAGATACGCAGTATTTT	CASSWSGTDTQYF
-	TRBV7-2	TRBJ2-5	few	TGTGCCAGCAGCGCAACTAGCCTCCGGGACGAGACCCAGTACTTC	CASSATSLRDETQYF
TRBD1	TRBV15	TRBJ2-3	-	TGTGCCACCAGCAGTGGACAGGGGAACACAGATACGCAGTATTTT	CATSSGQGNTDTQYF
-	TRBV6-5	TRBJ2-2	medium-sized	TGTGCCAGCAGCAACAGGGCCACCGGGGAGCTGTTTTTT	CASSNRATGELFF
-	TRBV13	TRBJ2-3	-	TGTGCCAGCTCAAACCGGGCCAAGGGGGTAAATACGCAGTATTTT	CASSNRAKGVNTQYF
TRBD1	TRBV16	TRBJ1-1	-	TGTGCCAGCAGCCAATCCCCAGGGGGGTACACTGAAGCTTTCTTT	CASSQSPGGYTEAFF
-	TRBV29-1	TRBJ1-2	-	TGCAGCGCCCAAGGTCCGGGTGGCTACACCTTC	CSAQGPGGYTF
-	TRBV9	TRBJ2-7	once	TGTGCCAGCAGCGTAGCACTAGCCGCCTACGAGCAGTACTTC	CASSVALAAYEQYF
TRBD2	TRBV4-3	TRBJ2-7	medium-sized	TGCGCCAGCAGCCTCCAAGGATCTAGCGGGGGCACCTACGAGCAGTACTTC	CASSLQGSSGGTYEQYF
-	TRBV5-4	TRBJ2-7	-	TGTGCCAGCAGTCCCTTCGCGGGACCCTACGAGCAGTACTTC	CASSPFAGPYEQYF
-	TRBV5-6	TRBJ2-7	medium-sized	TGTGCCAGCAGGACAGGCCCCACCGAGCAGTACTTC	CASRTGPTEQYF
-	TRBV7-2	TRBJ2-7	few	TGTGCCAGCAGCTTCGCGGAGGCGTCCTACGAGCAGTACTTC	CASSFAEASYEQYF
TRBD1	TRBV13	TRBJ2-7	-	TGTGCCAGCAGCCCCGCGGGACAGGGTAGCTACGAGCAGTACTTC	CASSPAGQGSYEQYF
-	TRBV6-1	TRBJ2-1	few	TGTGCCAGCAGCGAACCGGGAGACAATGAGCAGTTCTTC	CASSEPGDNEQFF
-	TRBV28	TRBJ2-7	few	TGTGCCAGCAGTTATCCGGGGTACGAGCAGTACTTC	CASSYPGYEQYF
TRBD1	TRBV7-9	TRBJ1-4	few	TGTGCCAGCAGCCCTAAGAGGGGGCGCACCGGGGGTGAAAAACTGTTTTTT	CASSPKRGRTGGEKLFF
TRBD1	TRBV5-1	TRBJ2-7	-	TGCGCCAGCAGCCCGGGACAGGGGCCGAGCTCCTACGAGCAGTACTTC	CASSPGQGPSSYEQYF
-	TRBV2	TRBJ1-2	-	TGTGCCAGCAGTGAAAGAGGGTTTAACTATGGCTACACCTTC	CASSERGFNYGYTF
TRBD1	TRBV5-6	TRBJ1-2	medium-sized	TGTGCCAGCAGCACCGGACAGGGGTTGTGGGGCTACACCTTC	CASSTGQGLWGYTF
-	TRBV9	TRBJ2-1	-	TGTGCCAGCAGCGCCTACTACAACAATGAGCAGTTCTTC	CASSAYYNNEQFF
TRBD2	TRBV11-2	TRBJ2-7	-	TGTGCCAGCAGGTTAGGGGAGCGGGAGCCCTCCGAGCAGTACTTC	CASRLGEREPSEQYF